This T cell receptor (beta chain) was retrieved from a study of shared clonotypes between healthy human individuals. Only Caucasian adults living in Nashville, Tennessee served as donors. Method: immunoSEQ multiplex PCR; TCRdb's copy keeps in-frame clones and lacks some. The sample lists about 1 million clones, 70% to 80% seen once, with approximately 1.5% in the top ten. Concerning this clone itself: Its antigen is as yet unknown. Additional DNA sequences in this sample encode the identical CDR3.

General observations from the study: Tissue TCR repertoires likely differ from these blood-only repertoires.

Trimming cost V 7 bases and J 2 bases, with 5 bases left between them. Germline values: CDR1 SQVTM, CDR2 ANQGSEA. The CDR3 loop spans 10 amino acids. Sequencing was performed on memory CD4+ T cells sorted from blood. Subset described: CD45RA-negative fraction. V is TRBV29-1 and J is TRBJ2-5; D not certain. This receptor was taken from a man in his late teens or twenties in good health. CDR3 amino acids: CSGGQETQYF. CDR3 coding DNA: TGCAGCGGGGGTCAAGAGACCCAGTACTTC.